This T cell receptor (beta chain) was obtained from a study of T cells in localized non-small cell lung cancer. In the case of this clone: Antigen unknown.

This CDR3 spans 13 amino acids. From germline, CDR1 is SQVTM and CDR2 ANQGSEA. V was shortened by 4 bases and J by 0 bases, with 9 bases between the two germline ends. Study-wide results and caveats: A raised T cell density in blood coincided with lengthier overall survival. Maximal T cell clonality occurred in uninvolved adjacent lung, with tumor ranking below it.

Some clones are missing from TCRdb's copy, which holds only in-frame ones; the method was immunoSEQ multiplex PCR. This table has approximately 28,000 clones, 84% appearing once. This sequence joins TRBV29-1 and TRBJ1-1; D gene uncertain. The specimen comprised peripheral blood mononuclear cells, sampled before any cancer treatment. This sequence originates from a man between 40 and 70 years old with stage III lung adenocarcinoma. The CDR3 reads CSVVEFLNTEAFF. The CDR3 DNA sequence: TGCAGCGTTGTTGAGTTCTTGAACACTGAAGCTTTCTTT.